One T cell receptor (beta chain) is described in this entry. This clonotype was found a few times. The clone's antigen remains unknown. It has no much larger one-base neighbor in the sample; base qualities were not kept. The sample was run on an Illumina NovaSeq 6000. Using 5'RACE with constant-segment primers, TCRalpha and TCRbeta cDNA libraries were constructed, with sample barcodes and unique molecular identifiers added in the process. RNA was extracted from every sample with Trizol reagent. Libraries were amplified in two PCR steps, with a second sample barcode and Illumina TruSeq adapters added in the second step. The libraries were sequenced on an Illumina NovaSeq using 2 x 150 bp paired-end reads. As for the original processing: Demultiplexing of reads and collapsing into UMI-guided consensus sequences were performed with migec v1.2.7. Using mixcr v2.1.11, the UMI consensuses were aligned to TRA and TRB V and J templates and assembled into clonotypes. A clonotype was counted as expanded or contracted only when both edgeR and NoisET called the clonotype significant, with the noise models trained on biological replicates. For edgeR calls, a false discovery rate-adjusted p below 0.01 and a log2 fold-change threshold of 1 were applied. As an exploratory analysis of dynamics, max-normalized trajectories of the 1000 most abundant clonotypes were examined by PCA with hierarchical clustering. Separately sequenced CD4+ and CD8+ repertoires were used to assign a CD4 or CD8 phenotype to each responding clone. The raw public data were reprocessed by TCRdb itself: fastp quality trimming at Q25, MiXCR clonotype calling, in-frame beta chains only. Duplicate CDR3 protein sequences are folded into a single record with the most common DNA and genes. The V and J calls, along with clone size, are taken from TCRdb and not from the paper's own processing. Counted in this sample were nearly 350,000 distinct CDR3 sequences; 10% to 15% of them appeared once. The top ten hold around 21% of the sample.

From the germline V gene (reference sequence), CDR1 is MNHNY and CDR2 is SVGAGI. The CDR3 contains 13 residues, cysteine and phenylalanine counted. Only the CDR3 DNA is retained, 39 bases long and in frame from the first base. The V end gives up 6 bases and the J end 5 bases, leaving 1 base in the junction not matched to a gene. The data are from a study of T-cell memory formation after mild COVID-19 (dated by TCRdb to about 2021). Study-level background: TCR sequence clusters from the two donors were found to be largely donor specific. In a couple of donors, T-cell clones that expanded and contracted after mild COVID-19 were tracked by sequencing TCRalpha and TCRbeta repertoires over time. The cohort comprised two young, previously healthy adult volunteers, one female and one male. Summary of the overall study and its limitations: The detection of some responding clones in pre-infection memory suggests that pre-existing cross-reactive memory T cells joined the SARS-CoV-2 response. Contracting CD4+ clones were located mainly in the CM and EM memory subsets, whereas CD8+ clones were found to be enriched in EMRA. From day 15 to 85, contracting clones showed balanced CD4/CD8 phenotypes, whereas a second wave of clones that expanded from day 15 to 37 leaned towards CD4+. Only a couple of mild cases were covered in the study, and larger cohorts including severe cases with pre-infection samples were considered necessary. SARS-CoV-2 specificity was not confirmed for the second-wave clones peaking on day 37.

PBMCs were isolated by Ficoll-Paque density gradient centrifugation. This sequence originates from a man younger than 30 who had mild COVID-19 (a few samples of this study predate the infection). The sample titles of this study are shuffled in the database, so cell type and time point are left out; the donor was told from shared clones. The sample was PBMCs or a T cell subset sorted from them (not recorded which). Here the chain combines TRBV6-6 and TRBJ2-1; 10 middle bases align to TRBD2. In nucleotides, the sequence is TGTGCCAGCAGGGGACTAGCGCACAATGAGCAGTTCTTC. This is translated as CASRGLAHNEQFF.